The clone carrying this T cell receptor (beta chain) has ten or more counts. Its antigen is not known. TCR cDNA molecules were tagged individually, and each one carried a unique molecular identifier. TCRdb itself ran the 5' RACE reads through MiXCR, one entry per CDR3 protein. This repertoire shows 20,000 to 25,000 distinct CDR3 sequences, under 3.5% found once; its top ten account for just under 8%. This entry comes from a study of spatial heterogeneity in lung cancer. At the level of the study: Detected beta-chain sequences consistently exceeded alpha-chain sequences.

Study-level points and caveats: It was found that expanded intratumoral alpha and beta TCR counts tracked tumor mutation counts. Among tumor T cells, estimated coverage was around 6.8% for alpha chains and over 12% for beta chains.

The time point here: sample taken at primary tumor resection. CDR1 and CDR2 (germline): MNHEY, SVGEGT. The CDR3 runs to 15 residues. V was clipped by 7 bases and J by 2 bases, with 17 bases between them. Sequencing was performed on lung tumor tissue, taken at surgery. The V call is TRBV6-2 or TRBV6-3, the J call TRBJ1-1; tentative D call: TRBD1 (5 bases). This TCR came from a male donor with early-stage non-small cell lung cancer. CDR3 nucleotide sequence: TGTGCCAGCACCCACCGGGGCAGACCCAACACTGAAGCTTTCTTT. Its protein product is CASTHRGRPNTEAFF.